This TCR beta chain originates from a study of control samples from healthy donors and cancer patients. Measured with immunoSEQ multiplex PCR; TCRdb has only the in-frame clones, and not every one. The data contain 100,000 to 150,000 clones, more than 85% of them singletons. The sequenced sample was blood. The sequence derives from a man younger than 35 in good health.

The CDR3 spells CASSLDNQPQHF. The CDR3 coding sequence is TGTGCCAGCAGCTTAGACAATCAGCCCCAGCATTTT. This rearrangement joins TRBV7-9 to TRBJ1-5; D remains ambiguous. The CDR3 has 12 residues. Germline V gene lookup returns CDR1 SEHNR and CDR2 FQNEAQ (reference sequence). The V end lost 1 base, the J end lost 3 bases, and 1 base lay between the germline ends.